This T cell receptor (beta chain) was profiled in a study of blood T cells in healthy people across ages. In regard to this clonotype: A junction end diverges from the germline sequence, so it may reflect a read error.

The CDR3 is 16 residues long. The V gene's germline CDR1 is SGHVS and CDR2 FQNEAQ. Together with a sample-barcoded 5' primer, a J-beta primer mix was included in a second PCR lasting about 6 to 12 cycles. One entry per CDR3 protein results from TCRdb running MiXCR on the 5' RACE reads. The sample comprises over a million distinct CDR3 sequences, approximately 42% of which are singletons, and less than 8% rests with the top ten. Sequences were obtained from blood. The sequence derives from a woman younger than 30 in good health. V gene TRBV7-8 combines with J gene TRBJ2-5; the D gene could be TRBD1 or TRBD2 (6 bases each). DNA of the CDR3: TGTGCCAGCAGCTTTTCCGGGGGCGGCTTGGAAGAGGCCCAGTACTTC. Translating it yields CASSFSGGGLEEAQYF.